This TCR beta chain was observed in a study of blood T cells in healthy people across ages (dated by TCRdb to between 2015 and 2016). About the full investigation: In model experiments, roughly one uniquely barcoded TCR beta cDNA molecule per two T cells was captured by template switching. Four age groups were formed from the donors: young (average 16 years), middle-aged (around 39), aged (over 55) and long-lived (roughly 81). Two additional independent replicas of 1 million unique cDNA reads from the same blood draw were analyzed for two donors (one aged 18 to 30 and one aged 80 or older). The study measured age-related changes in TCR beta repertoire diversity using deep sequencing normalized with unique cDNA molecular identifiers.

This clonotype has a handful of counts. The antigen this receptor binds is unknown. No base-level quality is on record; no much larger clone is a single base apart. The study at large found these results: Observed TCR beta diversity per million T cells fell roughly linearly with age, and a significant reduction was already apparent by age about 38. Compared with the aged group, the long-lived group had more naive CD4+ T cells, fewer expanded clones and increased TCR diversity, a pattern suggesting age selection. Bulk unsorted PBMC profiling prevented conclusive comparison of naive and antigen-experienced compartments. A strong correlation was found between observed TCR beta diversity and the percentage of naive T cells measured by flow cytometry. Estimates of total diversity based on one million sequenced T cells were regarded as lower bounds and as underestimates. Because the CMV infection status of the donors was unknown, age-related changes in expanded clonotypes may potentially have been confounded.

Systemically healthy Caucasian individuals from Russia, 35 to 50 in total and aged about 6 to 95 years, were included as donors. Each donor gave around 9.9 milliliters of peripheral blood, collected into EDTA-treated Vacutainer tubes. Ficoll-Paque density-gradient centrifugation was used to isolate PBMCs, with at least 6.5 million per sample. Total RNA, at least 5.5 micrograms per sample, was extracted from PBMCs with Trizol reagent. The percentages of naive CD45RAhigh/CD27high T cells were determined by flow cytometry on a PBMC aliquot from every donor. The method was 5' RACE. The data were produced on an Illumina HiSeq 2500. The second PCR ran for roughly 6 to 11 cycles and used a J-beta primer mix along with a sample-barcoded 5' primer. A unique molecular identifier was introduced onto each TCR beta cDNA molecule by a template-switch 5' adaptor carrying 12 random nucleotides. Each sample yielded at least 2.5 million CDR3-containing paired-end reads. All of the RNA was converted into first-strand cDNA using the Mint cDNA synthesis kit, with a TRBC-specific oligonucleotide serving as the primer. All cDNA was treated with uracil-DNA glycosylase and then went through a first 18-cycle PCR with the universal primers M1SS and BC2_uni_R. The study's own analysis went as follows. For normalization, 1 million high-quality reads were randomly selected from each sample, with every read carrying a distinct molecular identifier. Reads sharing molecular identifiers were discarded rather than binned into consensus sequences. MiTCR, set to a Q25 quality threshold and the strictest error-elimination algorithm, was used for CDR3 identification, clonotype clustering and error correction. Lower-bound total TCR beta diversity was estimated with a nonparametric unseen species model using Euler transformation. Clones were called with MiXCR by TCRdb after fastp trimmed the public reads at Q25, and only in-frame beta chains were retained. Identical CDR3 protein sequences are pooled into one entry, listed with their most common genes and DNA. In this record, the V and J calls reflect TCRdb's handling and not the investigators' own analysis. This sample has 550,000 to 650,000 distinct CDR3 sequences in its table, and roughly a quarter of those were observed once. Clones ranked in the top ten supply approximately 4% of the sample.

The CDR1 and CDR2 encoded by the germline V gene (reference sequence) are MNHEY and SMNVEV. From the cysteine up to the phenylalanine, the CDR3 has a length of 15 residues. Only the CDR3 region is kept as DNA, spanning 45 bases read in frame from base 1. The same sample was also used in a study of T cells of mothers and their children. The other study reports the following: The donors were nine systemically healthy Caucasian individuals, made up of three mothers and their six children. cDNA synthesis consumed the entire amount of extracted RNA, loaded at approximately 1.5 ug RNA in each 15 ul reaction. Sample barcodes and 2-4 random nucleotides were added via the M1S primer in the second PCR. Over 9.5 million TCR beta CDR3 reads came from each mother, compared with around 3 million reads from each child. Thymic selection similarly shapes TCR recombination output in related and unrelated pairs, with minor effect from inherited differences. Normalized repertoire overlap in related mother-child pairs was always slightly higher than in unrelated mother-child pairs, but the difference was never significant. No persistent microchimeric T cell clones were detected, at a sensitivity of roughly 99 clones per million clonotypes. The study used deep NGS to compare TCR beta repertoires of mothers and children, seeking features distinguishing related mother-child pairs from unrelated individuals. The mean age was around 42 +/- 4 years for the mothers and approximately 11 +/- 4 years for the children. After adapters were ligated using NEBNext reagents, the libraries underwent 100+100 nt paired-end sequencing on an Illumina HiSeq 2000. To prevent cross-contamination, the mother and child libraries were prepared one month apart and sequenced in separate runs. Between roughly 500,000 and 2,300,000 distinct TCR beta clonotypes were identified per donor. Naive TCR beta clonotypes were estimated from low-frequency clonotypes matched to each donor's FACS-determined naive share, without sorting.

The TCR originated in a boy between 2 and 10 years old in good health. Input material: blood. Rearrangement joined TRBV27 to TRBJ2-5; 8 of the junction bases match TRBD1. The DNA end is more similar to TRBJ2-7, so the J call may be wrong. The bases read TGTGCCAGCAGTTTGGCCGGACAGGGCTTCTACGAGCAGTACTTC. This gives the protein CASSLAGQGFYEQYF.